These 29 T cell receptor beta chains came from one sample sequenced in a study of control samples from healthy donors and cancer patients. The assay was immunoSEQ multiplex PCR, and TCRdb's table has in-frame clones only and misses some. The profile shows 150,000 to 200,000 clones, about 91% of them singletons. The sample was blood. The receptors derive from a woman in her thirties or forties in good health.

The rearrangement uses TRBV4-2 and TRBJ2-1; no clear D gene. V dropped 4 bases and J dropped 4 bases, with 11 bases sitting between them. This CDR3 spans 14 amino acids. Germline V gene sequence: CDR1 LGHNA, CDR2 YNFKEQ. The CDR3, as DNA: TGTGCCAGCAGCCCCCGGAACTTATACAATGAGCAGTTCTTC. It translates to CASSPRNLYNEQFF.

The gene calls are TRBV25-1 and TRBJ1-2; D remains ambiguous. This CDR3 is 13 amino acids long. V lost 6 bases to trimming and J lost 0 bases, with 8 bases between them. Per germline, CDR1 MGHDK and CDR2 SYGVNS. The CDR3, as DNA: TGTGCCAGCAGGGCATCTACTAACTATGGCTACACCTTC. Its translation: CASRASTNYGYTF.

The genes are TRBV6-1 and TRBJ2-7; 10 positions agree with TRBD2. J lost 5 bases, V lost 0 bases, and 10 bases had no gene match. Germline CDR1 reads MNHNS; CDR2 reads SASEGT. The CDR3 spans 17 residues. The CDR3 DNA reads TGTGCCAGCAGTGAAGCCATAATGGGACTAGCGTACCACGAGCAGTACTTC. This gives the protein CASSEAIMGLAYHEQYF.

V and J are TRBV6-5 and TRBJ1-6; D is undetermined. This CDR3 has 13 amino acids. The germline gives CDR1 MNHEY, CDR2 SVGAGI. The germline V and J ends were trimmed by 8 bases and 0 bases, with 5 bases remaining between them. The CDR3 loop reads CASRDSYNSPLHF. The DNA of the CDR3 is TGTGCCAGCCGGGACTCCTATAATTCACCCCTCCACTTT.

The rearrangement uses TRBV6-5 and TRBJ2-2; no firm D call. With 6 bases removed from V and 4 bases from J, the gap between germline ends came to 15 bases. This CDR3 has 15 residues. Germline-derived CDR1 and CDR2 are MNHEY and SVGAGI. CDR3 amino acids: CASRAGRTLTGELFF. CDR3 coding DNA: TGTGCCAGCAGAGCTGGCAGGACCCTCACCGGGGAGCTGTTTTTT.

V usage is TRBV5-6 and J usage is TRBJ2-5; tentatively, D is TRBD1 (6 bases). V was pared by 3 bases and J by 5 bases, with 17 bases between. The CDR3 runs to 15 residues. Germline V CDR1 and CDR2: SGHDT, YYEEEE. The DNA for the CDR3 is TGTGCCAGCAGCTCCCGCCCGCAGGGGATGGAGACCCAGTACTTC. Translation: CASSSRPQGMETQYF. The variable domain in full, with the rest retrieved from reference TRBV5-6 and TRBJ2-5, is DAGVTQSPTHLIKTRGQQVTLRCSPKSGHDTVSWYQQALGQGPQFIFQYYEEEERQRGNFPDRFSGHQFPNYSSELNVNALLLGDSALYLCASSSRPQGMETQYFGPGTRLLVL.

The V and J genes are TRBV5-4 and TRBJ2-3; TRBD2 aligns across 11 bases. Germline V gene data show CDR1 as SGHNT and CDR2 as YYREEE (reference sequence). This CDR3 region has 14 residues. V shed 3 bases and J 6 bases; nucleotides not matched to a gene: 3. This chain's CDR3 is CASSSTSGGDTQYF. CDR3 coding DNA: TGTGCCAGCAGCTCTACTAGCGGGGGTGATACGCAGTATTTT.

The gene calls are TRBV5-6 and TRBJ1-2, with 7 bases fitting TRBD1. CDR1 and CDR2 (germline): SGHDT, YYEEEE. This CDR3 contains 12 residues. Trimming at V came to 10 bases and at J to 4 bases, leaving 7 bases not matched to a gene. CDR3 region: CAGSTGSYGYTF. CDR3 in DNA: TGTGCCGGTTCGACAGGGAGCTATGGCTACACCTTC.

The DNA for the CDR3 is TGTGCCAGTAGTATGAGGGAGAGCAATCAGCCCCAGCATTTT. It yields the protein CASSMRESNQPQHF. This chain links TRBV19 with TRBJ1-5; D remains ambiguous. Germline CDR1 LNHDA, CDR2 SQIVND (reference sequence). Trimming pared 3 bases from V and 1 base from J, leaving 7 bases between. CDR3 length: 14 amino acids.

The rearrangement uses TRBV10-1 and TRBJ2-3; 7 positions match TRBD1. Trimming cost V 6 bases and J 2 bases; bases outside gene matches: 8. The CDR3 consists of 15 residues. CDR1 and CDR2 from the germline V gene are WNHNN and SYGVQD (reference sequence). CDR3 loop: CASSVGGQSTDTQYF. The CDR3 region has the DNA TGCGCCAGCAGCGTAGGGGGCCAATCCACAGATACGCAGTATTTT.

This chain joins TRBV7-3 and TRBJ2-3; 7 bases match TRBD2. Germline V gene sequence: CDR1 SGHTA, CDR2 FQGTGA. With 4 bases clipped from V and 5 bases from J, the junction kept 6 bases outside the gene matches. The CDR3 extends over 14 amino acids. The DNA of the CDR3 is TGTGCCAGCAGCTCCGGGGGGTCCTTAGATACGCAGTATTTT. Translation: CASSSGGSLDTQYF.

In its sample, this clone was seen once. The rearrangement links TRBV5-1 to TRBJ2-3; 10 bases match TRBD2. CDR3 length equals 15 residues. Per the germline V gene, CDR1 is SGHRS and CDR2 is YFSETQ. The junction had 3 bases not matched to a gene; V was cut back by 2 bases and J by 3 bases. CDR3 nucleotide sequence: TGCGCCAGCAGCTTTCTAGCGGGGGCTACAGATACGCAGTATTTT. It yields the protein CASSFLAGATDTQYF.

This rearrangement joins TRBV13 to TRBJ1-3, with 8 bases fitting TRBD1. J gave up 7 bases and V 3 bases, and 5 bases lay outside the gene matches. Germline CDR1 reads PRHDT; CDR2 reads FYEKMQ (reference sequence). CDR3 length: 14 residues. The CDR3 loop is CASSFSTGANTIYF. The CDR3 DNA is TGTGCCAGCAGCTTTTCGACAGGGGCCAACACCATATATTTT.

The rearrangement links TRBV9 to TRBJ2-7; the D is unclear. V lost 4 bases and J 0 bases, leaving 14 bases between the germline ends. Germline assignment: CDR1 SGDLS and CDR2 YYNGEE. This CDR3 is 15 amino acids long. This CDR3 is CASSRGWVSSYEQYF. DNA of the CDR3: TGTGCCAGCAGCCGAGGTTGGGTGAGCTCCTACGAGCAGTACTTC.

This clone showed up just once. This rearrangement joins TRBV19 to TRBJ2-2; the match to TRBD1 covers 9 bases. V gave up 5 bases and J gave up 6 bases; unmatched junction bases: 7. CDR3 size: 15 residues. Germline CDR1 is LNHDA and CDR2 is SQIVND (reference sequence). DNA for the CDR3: TGTGCCAGTAGTGCCGGGACAGGGATCGCCGGGGAGCTGTTTTTT. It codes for CASSAGTGIAGELFF.

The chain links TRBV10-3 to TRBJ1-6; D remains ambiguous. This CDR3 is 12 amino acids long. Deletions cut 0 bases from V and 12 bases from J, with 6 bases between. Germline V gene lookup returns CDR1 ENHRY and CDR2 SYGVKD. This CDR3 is CAISESRQPLHF. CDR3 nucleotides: TGTGCCATCAGTGAGTCGAGACAACCCCTCCACTTT.

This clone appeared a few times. Written as DNA, the CDR3 is TGTGCCAGTAGTATTGGGACTGCCTCTTGGCAGTACTTC. Protein sequence: CASSIGTASWQYF. The rearrangement joins TRBV19 to TRBJ2-7, with D perhaps matching TRBD2 (6 bases). The germline CDR1 and CDR2 sequences are LNHDA and SQIVND (reference sequence). The CDR3 has 13 residues. V lost 3 bases, J lost 9 bases, and 15 bases lay in between.

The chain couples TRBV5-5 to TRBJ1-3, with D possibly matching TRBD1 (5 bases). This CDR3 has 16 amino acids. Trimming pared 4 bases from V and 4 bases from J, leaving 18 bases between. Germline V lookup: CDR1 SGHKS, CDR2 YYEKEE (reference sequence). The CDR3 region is CASSRHQGGEGNTIYF. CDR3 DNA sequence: TGTGCCAGCAGCCGTCACCAGGGAGGAGAAGGAAACACCATATATTTT.

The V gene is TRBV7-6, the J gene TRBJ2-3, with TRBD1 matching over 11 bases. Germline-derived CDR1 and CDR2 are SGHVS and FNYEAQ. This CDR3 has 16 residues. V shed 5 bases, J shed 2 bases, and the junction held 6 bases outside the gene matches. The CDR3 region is CASSAGTGGSTDTQYF. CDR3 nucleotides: TGTGCCAGCAGCGCCGGGACAGGGGGTTCCACAGATACGCAGTATTTT. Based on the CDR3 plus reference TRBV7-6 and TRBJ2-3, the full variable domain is GAGVSQSPRYKVTKRGQDVALRCDPISGHVSLYWYRQALGQGPEFLTYFNYEAQQDKSGLPNDRFSAERPEGSISTLTIQRTEQRDSAMYRCASSAGTGGSTDTQYFGPGTRLTVL.

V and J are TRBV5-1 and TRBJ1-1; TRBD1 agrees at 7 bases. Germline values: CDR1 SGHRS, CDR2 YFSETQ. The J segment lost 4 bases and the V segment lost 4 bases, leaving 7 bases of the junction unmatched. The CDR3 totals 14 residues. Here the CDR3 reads CASSARDSLTEAFF. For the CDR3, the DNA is TGCGCCAGCAGCGCCCGGGACAGCCTCACTGAAGCTTTCTTT.

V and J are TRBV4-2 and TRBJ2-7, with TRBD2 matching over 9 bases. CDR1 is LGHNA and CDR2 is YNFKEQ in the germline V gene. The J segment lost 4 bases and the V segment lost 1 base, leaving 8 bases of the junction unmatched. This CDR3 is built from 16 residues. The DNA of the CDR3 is TGTGCCAGCAGCCAAGGGTTCGAAGCGGGGGGATACGAGCAGTACTTC. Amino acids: CASSQGFEAGGYEQYF.

CDR3 loop: CASSRDREYGYTF. CDR3 nucleotides: TGTGCCAGCAGCCGGGACAGGGAATATGGCTACACCTTC. This chain connects TRBV7-2 to TRBJ1-2, with 9 bases lining up with TRBD1. The trim removed 5 bases at V and 5 bases at J, leaving 3 bases unmatched. Per germline, CDR1 SGHTA and CDR2 FQGNSA. This CDR3 contains 13 residues. Full variable domain (missing parts from reference TRBV7-2 and TRBJ1-2): GAGVSQSPSNKVTEKGKDVELRCDPISGHTALYWYRQSLGQGLEFLIYFQGNSAPDKSGLPSDRFSAERTGGSVSTLTIQRTQQEDSAVYLCASSRDREYGYTFGSGTRLTVV.

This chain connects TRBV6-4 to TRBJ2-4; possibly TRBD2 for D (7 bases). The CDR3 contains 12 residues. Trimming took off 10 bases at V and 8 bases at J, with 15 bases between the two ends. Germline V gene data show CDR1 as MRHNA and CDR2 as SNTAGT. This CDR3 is CATGGQADIQYF. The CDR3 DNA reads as TGTGCCACGGGGGGCCAGGCGGACATTCAGTACTTC.

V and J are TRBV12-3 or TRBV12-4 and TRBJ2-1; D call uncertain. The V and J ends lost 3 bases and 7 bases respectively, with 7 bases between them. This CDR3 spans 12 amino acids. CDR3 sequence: CASSFMGNEQFF. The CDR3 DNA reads TGTGCCAGCAGTTTTATGGGAAATGAGCAGTTCTTC.

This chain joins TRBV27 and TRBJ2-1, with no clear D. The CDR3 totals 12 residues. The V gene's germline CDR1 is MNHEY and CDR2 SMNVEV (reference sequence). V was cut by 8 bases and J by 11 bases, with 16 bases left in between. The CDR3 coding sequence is TGTGCCAGCGGCCCTCAGGTCCGGCAGCAGTTCTTC. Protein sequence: CASGPQVRQQFF.

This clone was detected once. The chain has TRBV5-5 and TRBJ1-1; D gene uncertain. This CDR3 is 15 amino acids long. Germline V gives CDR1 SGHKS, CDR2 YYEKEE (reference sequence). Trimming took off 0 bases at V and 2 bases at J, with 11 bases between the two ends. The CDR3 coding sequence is TGTGCCAGCAGCTTGGCCGCAGCCTTAAACACTGAAGCTTTCTTT. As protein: CASSLAAALNTEAFF.

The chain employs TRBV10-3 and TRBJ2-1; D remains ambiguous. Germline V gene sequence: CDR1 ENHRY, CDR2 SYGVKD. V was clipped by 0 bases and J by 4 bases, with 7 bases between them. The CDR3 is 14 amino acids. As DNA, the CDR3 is TGTGCCATCAGTGAGTCCCCCGTTTACAATGAGCAGTTCTTC. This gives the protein CAISESPVYNEQFF.

CDR3 DNA: TGTGCCAGCAGCGTAGGCTGGGGAAACGAGCAGTACTTC. Protein product: CASSVGWGNEQYF. V usage is TRBV9 and J usage is TRBJ2-7; D is uncertain. Germline V gene data show CDR1 as SGDLS and CDR2 as YYNGEE. Deletions cut 0 bases from V and 5 bases from J, with 9 bases between. CDR3 length: 13 amino acids.

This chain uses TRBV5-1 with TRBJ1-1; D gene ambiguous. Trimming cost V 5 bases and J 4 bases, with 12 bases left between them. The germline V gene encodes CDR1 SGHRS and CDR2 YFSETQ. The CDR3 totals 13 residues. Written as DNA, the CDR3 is TGCGCCAGCAGTGTGGGAGCCGGCACTGAAGCTTTCTTT. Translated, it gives CASSVGAGTEAFF.